The entry below describes one T cell receptor beta chain. The target antigen is unknown. The protocol was immunoSEQ multiplex PCR, while the TCRdb copy is restricted to in-frame clones and leaves out a portion. The sample records about 35,000 clones, roughly 90% being singletons. Repeated repertoire sampling spanned the course of chemoradiotherapy. This entry comes from a study of chemoradiotherapy in HPV16-positive cancers. Study-wide findings and caveats: During treatment, candidate HPV-specific clones and E7-related motifs expanded in tumor. For HPV16-positive patients, expanding HPV-responsive T cells associated with longer recurrence-free survival. HPV-specific T cells were functionally defined from only two HPV16-positive patients.

Deletions cut 9 bases from V and 2 bases from J, with 10 bases between. Germline V gene data show CDR1 as LNHDA and CDR2 as SQIVND (reference sequence). The CDR3 spans 12 residues. The clonotype was recovered from a human donor with HPV-associated anogenital cancer. The gene calls are TRBV19 and TRBJ1-2; a possible D gene is TRBD1 (6 bases). Sequenced material: blood, taken from a patient who underwent chemoradiotherapy. The CDR3 region has the DNA TGTGCCAGCCGGGACACCAACTATGGCTACACCTTC. Its protein is CASRDTNYGYTF.